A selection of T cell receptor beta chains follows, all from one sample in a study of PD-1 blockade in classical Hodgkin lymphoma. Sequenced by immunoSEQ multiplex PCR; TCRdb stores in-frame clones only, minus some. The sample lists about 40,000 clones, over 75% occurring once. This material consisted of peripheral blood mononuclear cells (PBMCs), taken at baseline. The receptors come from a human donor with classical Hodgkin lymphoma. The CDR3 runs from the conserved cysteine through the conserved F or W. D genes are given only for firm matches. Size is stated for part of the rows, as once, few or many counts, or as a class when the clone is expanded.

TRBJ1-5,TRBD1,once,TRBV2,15,CASGRDRVANQPQHF,TGTGCCAGCGGGAGAGACAGGGTAGCCAATCAGCCCCAGCATTTT
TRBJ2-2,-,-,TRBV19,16,CASSSPGEGSTGELFF,TGTGCCAGTAGTTCGCCAGGGGAGGGCAGCACCGGGGAGCTGTTTTTT
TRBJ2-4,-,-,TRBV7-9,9,CASSQIRYF,TGTGCCAGCAGCCAAATACGGTACTTC
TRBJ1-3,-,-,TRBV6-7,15,CASSLSQGPGNTIYF,TGTGCCAGCAGTCTCTCTCAGGGCCCTGGAAACACCATATATTTT
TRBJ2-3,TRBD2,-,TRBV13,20,CASSLVGLAGGHSPTDTQYF,TGTGCCAGCAGCTTAGTTGGACTAGCGGGGGGCCATAGCCCGACAGATACGCAGTATTTT
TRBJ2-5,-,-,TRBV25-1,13,CASSERGEETQYF,TGTGCCAGCAGTGAACGGGGAGAAGAGACCCAGTACTTC
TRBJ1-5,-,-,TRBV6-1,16,CASSAPGGVSNQPQHF,TGTGCCAGCAGTGCACCGGGGGGTGTTAGCAATCAGCCCCAGCATTTT
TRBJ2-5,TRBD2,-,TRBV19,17,CASSIDIERGARGAQYF,TGTGCCAGTAGTATAGATATAGAGCGGGGGGCCAGGGGGGCCCAGTACTTC
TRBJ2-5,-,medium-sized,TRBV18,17,CASSPYRDVGLRETQYF,TGTGCCAGCTCACCTTACAGGGATGTAGGTCTCAGAGAGACCCAGTACTTC
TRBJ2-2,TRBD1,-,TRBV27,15,CASSQDRVNTGELFF,TGTGCCAGCAGCCAGGACAGGGTGAACACCGGGGAGCTGTTTTTT
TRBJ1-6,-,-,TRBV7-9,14,CASSLPQGTSPLHF,TGTGCCAGCAGCTTACCGCAGGGGACCTCACCCCTCCACTTT
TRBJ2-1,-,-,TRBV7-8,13,CASSLSYDNEQFF,TGTGCCAGCAGCTTAAGTTACGACAATGAGCAGTTCTTC
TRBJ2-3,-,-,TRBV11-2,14,CASSLDLGTDTQYF,TGTGCCAGCAGCTTAGATTTGGGGACAGATACGCAGTATTTT
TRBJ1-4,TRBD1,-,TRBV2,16,CASSPGTGGRDEKLFF,TGTGCCAGCAGTCCCGGGACAGGGGGTCGGGATGAAAAACTGTTTTTT
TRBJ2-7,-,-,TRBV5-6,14,CASSLAQGRYEQYF,TGTGCCAGCAGCCTCGCGCAGGGAAGGTACGAGCAGTACTTC
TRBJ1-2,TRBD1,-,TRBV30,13,CAWSPGQGYGYTF,TGTGCCTGGAGCCCGGGACAGGGCTATGGCTACACCTTC
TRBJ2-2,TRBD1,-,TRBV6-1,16,CASSDRGLIYTGELFF,TGTGCCAGCAGTGACAGGGGGCTCATTTACACCGGGGAGCTGTTTTTT
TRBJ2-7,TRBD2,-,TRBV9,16,CASSPYSTSGSYEQYF,TGTGCCAGCAGCCCCTACTCGACTAGCGGCTCCTACGAGCAGTACTTC
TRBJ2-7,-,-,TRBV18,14,CASSPRAGTYEQYF,TGTGCCAGCTCACCACGGGCAGGGACCTACGAGCAGTACTTC
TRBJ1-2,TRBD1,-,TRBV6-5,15,CASKWTGPKGYGYTF,TGTGCCAGCAAGTGGACAGGGCCAAAGGGCTATGGCTACACCTTC
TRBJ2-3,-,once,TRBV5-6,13,CASSLQGTDTQYF,TGTGCCAGCAGCTTGCAGGGAACAGATACGCAGTATTTT